This entry is about one TCR beta chain. The entry originates in a study of Graves' ophthalmopathy and Graves' hyperthyroidism. Study as a whole: Investigators collected peripheral blood at initial diagnosis, before any treatment was given.

Having ophthalmopathy, the donors showed moderate-to-severe activity, CAS ≥3 and NOSPECS ≥4, with disease lasting under 3 months. The diagnostic workup employed clinical symptoms, serum thyroxine, TRAb, thyroid ultrasound and orbital computed tomography. The PBMCs had their origin in around 10 ml of fresh peripheral blood. This CDR3 region has 14 residues. Germline V gene sequence: CDR1 LNHDA, CDR2 SQIVND (reference sequence). With 6 bases clipped from V and 2 bases from J, the junction kept 4 bases outside the gene matches. The study amplified TCR beta CDR3 regions using RNA transcripts. RT-PCR was first run with HTBI primers, then multiplex PCR in a second round. TCRdb used MiXCR to reprocess the multiplex PCR reads, holding one entry per CDR3 protein. The data contain 600,000 to 950,000 distinct CDR3 sequences, 40% of them singletons.

This clonotype originated in an adult man with Graves' ophthalmopathy. The chain carries TRBV19 and TRBJ1-5; TRBD1 aligns across 7 bases. The sequenced material came from peripheral blood. The CDR3 protein is CASSPGQRNQPQHF. The CDR3, as DNA: TGTGCCAGTAGCCCGGGACAGCGCAATCAGCCCCAGCATTTT. The whole variable domain, filled in from reference TRBV19 and TRBJ1-5, reads DGGITQSPKYLFRKEGQNVTLSCEQNLNHDAMYWYRQDPGQGLRLIYYSQIVNDFQKGDIAEGYSVSREKKESFPLTVTSAQKNPTAFYLCASSPGQRNQPQHFGDGTRLSIL.